This TCR beta chain was recorded in a study of cytomegalovirus exposure and HLA in healthy donors. Broader study findings: Later analysis identified 16,951 TCR beta sequences associated with HLA alleles, using a false discovery rate threshold of 0.05.

It was with 60 Vbeta and 13 Jbeta primers that the PCR ran. The method was immunoSEQ multiplex PCR; TCRdb's version includes in-frame clones alone and lacks a portion of them. The table has approximately 85,000 clones, roughly 75% seen once. CDR3 length: 15 amino acids. Germline values: CDR1 LNHDA, CDR2 SQIVND (reference sequence). Between the trimmed V and J ends, which lost 0 bases and 7 bases, there was a span of 13 bases. Details on this clone: Its antigen is currently unknown.

At the time of sampling, donors were nominally healthy, though unrecorded immune exposures were likely. Sequenced sample: PBMCs. The source is a man aged 25 to 45 in good health and CMV-seronegative. V and J are TRBV19 and TRBJ1-5; tentative D call: TRBD1 (5 bases). CDR3 DNA: TGTGCCAGTAGTATAGAGGCGGGGGTCGAGCAGCCCCAGCATTTT. The encoded protein is CASSIEAGVEQPQHF.